The 27 T cell receptor beta chains in this list originate from one sample, sequenced in a study of blood T cell repertoires in COVID-19. Only in-frame clones appear in the TCRdb table, and some are missing; sequencing was by immunoSEQ multiplex PCR. The sample lists 200,000 to 250,000 clones; less than 90% were seen once. The sequenced material came from peripheral blood. These TCRs come from a young man with active or convalescent COVID-19.

The V call is TRBV5-8, the J call TRBJ2-1, with 11 bases lining up with TRBD2. V trimming: 0 bases; J trimming: 3 bases; junction bases outside the gene matches: 5. Germline CDR1 SGHTS, CDR2 YDEGEE. The CDR3 length is 17 residues. CDR3 amino acids: CASSLALAGGFYNEQFF. CDR3 nucleotides: TGTGCCAGCAGCTTGGCTCTAGCGGGGGGCTTCTACAATGAGCAGTTCTTC.

The rearrangement uses TRBV6-5 and TRBJ1-5, with D possibly TRBD1 on 5 matching bases. Trimming stripped 6 bases from V and 3 bases from J, with 15 bases between. CDR1 and CDR2 from the germline V gene are MNHEY and SVGAGI. The CDR3 is 15 amino acids. CDR3 loop: CASREGRIDNQPQHF. The CDR3 DNA sequence: TGTGCCAGCAGGGAGGGACGGATAGACAATCAGCCCCAGCATTTT.

The chain couples TRBV6-5 to TRBJ2-1, with no clear D. The CDR3 sequence is 15 residues long. The germline V gene encodes CDR1 MNHEY and CDR2 SVGAGI. V was shortened by 0 bases and J by 2 bases, with 8 bases between the two germline ends. DNA for the CDR3: TGTGCCAGCAGTTACTCGTTCAGTCCCTACAATGAGCAGTTCTTC. This encodes CASSYSFSPYNEQFF.

The chain is built from TRBV11-2 and TRBJ2-1; D unresolved. The V end was cut by 1 base, the J end by 3 bases, with 4 bases between. CDR3 length equals 13 residues. The germline gives CDR1 SGHAT, CDR2 FQNNGV. The CDR3 region has the DNA TGTGCCAGCAGCTTAGCCCTCTACAATGAGCAGTTCTTC. Its protein product is CASSLALYNEQFF. Variable domain in full (rest from reference TRBV11-2 and TRBJ2-1): EAGVAQSPRYKIIEKRQSVAFWCNPISGHATLYWYQQILGQGPKLLIQFQNNGVVDDSQLPKDRFSAERLKGVDSTLKIQPAKLEDSAVYLCASSLALYNEQFFGPGTRLTVL.

V usage is TRBV18 and J usage is TRBJ2-2; weak D call: TRBD2 (6 bases). The germline V and J ends were trimmed by 2 bases and 5 bases, with 12 bases remaining between them. This CDR3 is 15 amino acids long. Germline CDR1 KGHSH, CDR2 LQKENI. CDR3 sequence: CASSPVSGETGELFF. CDR3 in DNA: TGTGCCAGCTCACCAGTTTCGGGAGAAACCGGGGAGCTGTTTTTT.

This rearrangement joins TRBV5-1 to TRBJ2-7; TRBD1 aligns across 9 bases. The germline V gene encodes CDR1 SGHRS and CDR2 YFSETQ. This CDR3 has 13 amino acids. The junction had 3 bases not matched to a gene; V was cut back by 4 bases and J by 4 bases. In nucleotides, the CDR3 is TGCGCCAGCAGCACGACAGGGGGTTACGAGCAGTACTTC. Its protein product is CASSTTGGYEQYF. The variable domain in full, completed from reference TRBV5-1 and TRBJ2-7, reads KAGVTQTPRYLIKTRGQQVTLSCSPISGHRSVSWYQQTPGQGLQFLFEYFSETQRNKGNFPGRFSGRQFSNSRSEMNVSTLELGDSALYLCASSTTGGYEQYFGPGTRLTVT.

V and J are TRBV6-5 and TRBJ2-7; the D gene is possibly TRBD1 (6 bases). Germline CDR1 is MNHEY and CDR2 is SVGAGI. The CDR3 spans 13 residues. V was shortened by 6 bases and J by 2 bases, with 11 bases between the two germline ends. The CDR3 nucleotides are TGTGCCAGCAGCTCCAGGGGCACCTACGAGCAGTACTTC. Translated, it gives CASSSRGTYEQYF.

The rearrangement uses TRBV10-1 and TRBJ2-2, with TRBD2 matching over 7 bases. CDR3 length: 17 amino acids. Germline values: CDR1 WNHNN, CDR2 SYGVQD (reference sequence). The CDR3 DNA sequence: TGCCCCCGCAGTGGGGGGGGGACGGCTCGCGGTACCGGGGAGCTGTTTTTT. Protein product: CPRSGGGTARGTGELFF.

The rearrangement links TRBV9 to TRBJ1-2, with unresolved D. With 0 bases removed from V and 0 bases from J, the gap between germline ends came to 18 bases. CDR1 is SGDLS and CDR2 is YYNGEE in the germline V gene. The CDR3 spans 18 residues. The CDR3 nucleotides read TGTGCCAGCAGCGTAGGTTCCCTAATCCCCCCTCCTAACTATGGCTACACCTTC. Its protein is CASSVGSLIPPPNYGYTF.

V is TRBV29-1 and J is TRBJ2-3; the match to TRBD1 covers 7 bases. Unmatched junction bases numbered 8, after V lost 4 bases and J lost 4 bases. The CDR3 is 14 residues long. CDR1 SQVTM and CDR2 ANQGSEA come from the germline V gene. The CDR3, as DNA: TGCAGCGTTGGTCTAGGCAGGGGGTCAGATACGCAGTATTTT. It is translated as CSVGLGRGSDTQYF.

The J gene is TRBJ1-1, the V gene TRBV15; D is ambiguous. Between the trimmed V and J ends, which lost 5 bases and 0 bases, there was a span of 22 bases. Germline V lookup: CDR1 LNHNV, CDR2 YYDKDF (reference sequence). The CDR3 runs 18 residues. The CDR3 spells CATSPTGGRVLMNTEAFF. CDR3 DNA sequence: TGTGCCACCAGCCCTACCGGAGGAAGGGTCCTAATGAACACTGAAGCTTTCTTT.

The chain is built from TRBV5-1 and TRBJ2-7; tentatively, D is TRBD2 (6 bases). The V and J ends lost 4 bases and 2 bases respectively, with 19 bases between them. This CDR3 contains 16 residues. From germline, CDR1 is SGHRS and CDR2 YFSETQ. The CDR3 loop reads CASSPPVLAETYEQYF. In DNA, the CDR3 is TGCGCCAGCAGCCCCCCAGTACTAGCAGAGACCTACGAGCAGTACTTC.

The rearrangement joins TRBV6-2 or TRBV6-3 to TRBJ2-2; D remains ambiguous. The germline V gene has CDR1 MNHEY and CDR2 SVGEGT. This CDR3 has 16 residues. V was shortened by 3 bases and J by 0 bases, with 11 bases between the two germline ends. Here the CDR3 DNA reads TGTGCCAGCAGTTATCCCCGACTTGCGAACACCGGGGAGCTGTTTTTT. Translating it yields CASSYPRLANTGELFF.

This chain uses TRBV28 with TRBJ1-5, with TRBD1 as a possible D gene (5 bases). Trimming left V 11 bases short and J 0 bases short, with 14 bases between. Per germline, CDR1 MDHEN and CDR2 SYDVKM. This CDR3 has 14 amino acids. For the CDR3, the DNA is TGTGCCTGCACTCCGGGGGGTAGCAATCAGCCCCAGCATTTT. Its translation is CACTPGGSNQPQHF.

The J gene is TRBJ2-1, the V gene TRBV5-6; D gene unclear. Germline V gene sequence: CDR1 SGHDT, CDR2 YYEEEE. The CDR3 totals 16 residues. Trimming took off 1 base at V and 2 bases at J, with 13 bases between the two ends. The CDR3 DNA sequence: TGTGCCAGCAGCTTGTGGGCAGCTGAGCCCTACAATGAGCAGTTCTTC. It translates to CASSLWAAEPYNEQFF.

This clone was seen only a few times. The chain combines TRBV2 with TRBJ1-2; D call uncertain. This CDR3 contains 14 residues. CDR1 and CDR2 from the germline V gene are SNHLY and FYNNEI. V gave up 9 bases and J gave up 7 bases, with 21 bases separating them. The CDR3 protein is CASRGPGELAGYTF. CDR3 nucleotides: TGTGCCAGTAGAGGCCCTGGGGAGTTGGCTGGCTACACCTTC.

This clone has more than one count but fewer than ten. The V and J genes are TRBV6-2 or TRBV6-3 and TRBJ2-1, with a possible D match to TRBD1 (5 bases). In germline, CDR1 is MNHEY, CDR2 SVGEGT. The CDR3 extends over 18 amino acids. V shed 6 bases and J shed 0 bases, with 21 bases lying between them. CDR3 protein: CASSPLGRRGSSYNEQFF. CDR3 coding DNA: TGTGCCAGCAGCCCTCTCGGCCGAAGGGGAAGCTCCTACAATGAGCAGTTCTTC.

The V call is TRBV19, the J call TRBJ2-1; D is unclear. The V and J ends lost 5 bases and 0 bases respectively, with 11 bases between them. Germline lookup yields CDR1 LNHDA and CDR2 SQIVND (reference sequence). CDR3 size: 15 residues. For the CDR3, the DNA is TGTGCCAGTAGTCTGGGCCCGAGCTCCTACAATGAGCAGTTCTTC. It is translated as CASSLGPSSYNEQFF.

CDR3 DNA sequence: TGTGCCAGCAGCTTATCCGGGGGGGGCTACACCTTC. This gives the protein CASSLSGGGYTF. The chain combines TRBV7-2 with TRBJ1-2, with a weak D call TRBD1 (5 bases). The V end lost 2 bases, the J end lost 8 bases, and 9 bases lay between the germline ends. The CDR3 contains 12 residues. CDR1 is SGHTA, CDR2 FQGNSA, per germline.

This rearrangement joins TRBV13 to TRBJ1-1; D may be TRBD1 (6 bases). Germline CDR1 reads PRHDT; CDR2 reads FYEKMQ (reference sequence). This CDR3 spans 16 amino acids. The V gene lost 5 bases and the J gene lost 1 base, with 17 bases spanning the gap. CDR3 sequence reads: CASSLPSGAANTEAFF. Written as DNA, the CDR3 is TGTGCCAGCAGCCTACCATCAGGGGCGGCGAACACTGAAGCTTTCTTT.

V is TRBV9 and J is TRBJ2-1; TRBD2 matches 12 bases. The ends lost 0 bases at V and 7 bases at J; junction bases unmatched: 5. This CDR3 is built from 16 residues. Germline-derived CDR1 and CDR2 are SGDLS and YYNGEE. The CDR3 DNA follows: TGTGCCAGCAGCGTAGGGCTAGCGGGAGGGCTAAATGAGCAGTTCTTC. The encoded protein is CASSVGLAGGLNEQFF.

This clone occurred once. The chain links TRBV11-2 to TRBJ1-2, with TRBD1 matching over 7 bases. The V gene's germline CDR1 is SGHAT and CDR2 FQNNGV. The CDR3 totals 13 residues. V was clipped by 5 bases and J by 4 bases; unmatched bases: 4. CDR3 nucleotides: TGTGCCAGCAGCCCCCCAGGGGGCTATGGCTACACCTTC. Residues: CASSPPGGYGYTF.

The genes are TRBV6-5 and TRBJ2-1; 7 nucleotides align to TRBD1. CDR3 length: 15 residues. V was pared by 8 bases and J by 2 bases, with 9 bases of the junction left unmatched. From germline, CDR1 is MNHEY and CDR2 SVGAGI. The CDR3 bases are TGTGCCAGCTCCCCCTACAGGGGACCCTACAATGAGCAGTTCTTC. Residues: CASSPYRGPYNEQFF.

This clone was recorded at least ten times. The chain has TRBV5-1 and TRBJ2-7; D not resolved. The CDR3 is 13 amino acids. CDR1 SGHRS and CDR2 YFSETQ come from the germline V gene. Between the trimmed V and J ends, which lost 4 bases and 0 bases, there was a span of 8 bases. DNA for the CDR3: TGCGCCAGCAGCCGAACAGTCTCCTACGAGCAGTACTTC. It codes for CASSRTVSYEQYF.

The chain uses TRBV24-1 and TRBJ2-7; TRBD1 matches at 7 bases. The germline V gene has CDR1 KGHDR and CDR2 SFDVKD. V shed 3 bases and J 1 base; nucleotides not matched to a gene: 2. This CDR3 has 14 amino acids. CDR3 region: CATSDRDSSYEQYF. CDR3 coding DNA: TGTGCCACCAGTGATCGGGACAGTTCCTACGAGCAGTACTTC.

The chain has TRBV4-1 and TRBJ2-7; the D gene is possibly TRBD2 (6 bases). The CDR3 length is 13 residues. Trimming pared 4 bases from V and 4 bases from J, leaving 11 bases between. Germline assignment: CDR1 MGHRA and CDR2 YSYEKL. The CDR3 spells CASSLIREYEQYF. CDR3 DNA: TGCGCCAGCAGCCTCATCCGGGAGTACGAGCAGTACTTC.

The chain couples TRBV10-3 to TRBJ2-7; TRBD1 matches at 7 bases. The CDR3 runs to 17 residues. With V trimmed by 5 bases and J by 2 bases, 15 bases remained unmatched. Germline assignment: CDR1 ENHRY and CDR2 SYGVKD. CDR3 in amino acids: CAISKNRGEGWTYEQYF. In DNA, the CDR3 is TGTGCCATCAGTAAGAACAGGGGAGAGGGTTGGACCTACGAGCAGTACTTC.